One sample yielded the 17 T cell receptor beta chains listed below, sequenced in a study of T cells in localized non-small cell lung cancer (dated by TCRdb to 2020 to 2021). The library was prepared using the immunoSEQ multiplex PCR assay. TCRdb limited this immuneACCESS table to in-frame rearrangements with V and J called. A share of clones is missing; checked studies link under half to unresolved V genes, and the rest is unexplained. This sample comprises approximately 45,000 clones, roughly 79% of them detected only once. Jointly, the top ten make up 15% to 20% of the sample. The source was peripheral blood mononuclear cells, collected before any cancer treatment. The origin of the receptors is a man aged 40-75 years with stage III lung adenocarcinoma.

The chain recombines TRBV7-8 with TRBJ2-5, with D perhaps given as TRBD1 or TRBD2 (5 bases each). Germline-derived CDR1 and CDR2 are SGHVS and FQNEAQ. V lost 4 bases and J lost 2, with 5 bases in between. This CDR3 is 12 amino acids long. CDR3 sequence reads: CASSWGQETQYF. In DNA, the CDR3 is TGTGCCAGCAGCTGGGGGCAAGAGACCCAGTACTTC.

This clone was picked up a small number of times. The chain carries TRBV12-5 and TRBJ2-5, with 7 bases aligning to TRBD1. Losses at the gene ends were 3 bases for V and 3 bases for J; bases not matched to a gene: 19. The CDR3 length is 19 residues. CDR1 LGHNT and CDR2 FRNRAP come from the germline V gene. DNA of the CDR3: TGTGCTAGTGGTTTCCAAGTTCCCGACGACAGGGCGAGGGAAGAGACCCAGTACTTC. This sequence encodes CASGFQVPDDRAREETQYF.

The chain is built from TRBV10-3 and TRBJ1-3; D unresolved. The CDR3 has 16 residues. Germline V gene lookup returns CDR1 ENHRY and CDR2 SYGVKD. The V end lost 8 bases, the J end lost 0 bases, and 17 bases lay between the germline ends. DNA for the CDR3: TGTGCCATCGGAACCCAACAGCCGAGCTCTGGAAACACCATATATTTT. It encodes CAIGTQQPSSGNTIYF.

The V and J genes are TRBV5-4 and TRBJ2-4; TRBD2 might be the D (7 bases). Germline CDR1 reads SGHNT; CDR2 reads YYREEE (reference sequence). CDR3 length: 17 amino acids. Trimming took 3 bases from V and 1 from J, leaving 17 bases between them. The chain's CDR3 is CASSSGGQGQAKNIQYF. CDR3 DNA: TGTGCCAGCAGCTCGGGGGGCCAGGGGCAGGCCAAAAACATTCAGTACTTC.

In its sample, this clone was seen once. The V call is TRBV10-3, the J call TRBJ1-1; a weak D match, TRBD1 (5 bases). The CDR3 runs 13 residues. CDR1 is ENHRY, CDR2 SYGVKD, per germline. Trimming pared 4 bases from V and 3 bases from J, leaving 9 bases between. The CDR3 nucleotides are TGTGCCATCAGTGGCGGAGGGGACACTGAAGCTTTCTTT. Encoded protein: CAISGGGDTEAFF.

The chain couples TRBV25-1 to TRBJ2-4, with no clear D. CDR3 length equals 14 residues. Trimming cost V 2 bases and J 12 bases, with 17 bases left between them. CDR1 MGHDK and CDR2 SYGVNS come from the germline V gene. CDR3 region: CASSETDPTLTQYF. For the CDR3, the DNA is TGTGCCAGCAGTGAAACGGACCCCACCCTTACTCAGTACTTC.

The genes are TRBV19 and TRBJ2-7, with D possibly TRBD2 on 6 matching bases. The ends were cut back, 0 bases at V and 3 bases at J, with 9 bases in the middle. Germline assignment: CDR1 LNHDA and CDR2 SQIVND (reference sequence). The CDR3 loop spans 14 amino acids. The CDR3 DNA reads TGTGCCAGTAGTATAGAAGGGGAGGTCTACGAGCAGTACTTC. Translated, it gives CASSIEGEVYEQYF.

This sequence joins TRBV19 and TRBJ1-5; no definite D call. This CDR3 contains 17 residues. Germline assignment: CDR1 LNHDA and CDR2 SQIVND (reference sequence). Trimming cost V 0 bases and J 3 bases, with 15 bases left between them. The CDR3 sequence: CASSIDRARSLNQPQHF. The CDR3 nucleotides read TGTGCCAGTAGTATAGATAGAGCGCGGAGCCTCAATCAGCCCCAGCATTTT.

The chain carries TRBV6-1 and TRBJ2-1; 9 nucleotides line up with TRBD2. The CDR3 loop spans 20 amino acids. Germline V lookup: CDR1 MNHNS, CDR2 SASEGT. Trimming at V came to 4 bases and at J to 0 bases, leaving 16 bases not matched to a gene. As DNA, the CDR3 is TGTGCCAGCAGTGTTGAGGGGGTAGCGGGGGACCTTAGCTCCTACAATGAGCAGTTCTTC. This codes for CASSVEGVAGDLSSYNEQFF.

This sequence joins TRBV11-2 and TRBJ1-5, with D possibly matching TRBD1 (5 bases). Trimming took off 2 bases at V and 3 bases at J, with 17 bases between the two ends. The CDR3 covers 17 residues. The germline gives CDR1 SGHAT, CDR2 FQNNGV. The CDR3 region is CASSLSLESRDNQPQHF. The DNA for the CDR3 is TGTGCCAGCAGCTTATCACTCGAGTCCAGGGACAATCAGCCCCAGCATTTT.

This clone was counted once. The chain employs TRBV2 and TRBJ2-3, with unresolved D. Germline CDR1 is SNHLY and CDR2 is FYNNEI. Trimming removed 5 bases at V and 5 bases at J, with 5 bases between. The CDR3 covers 11 residues. CDR3 sequence reads: CASSYEDTQYF. In DNA, the CDR3 is TGTGCCAGCAGTTATGAAGATACGCAGTATTTT.

CDR3 region: CASTSRDNTGELFF. The CDR3 coding sequence is TGCGCCAGCACGTCCCGCGACAACACCGGGGAGCTGTTTTTT. The chain is built from TRBV10-2 and TRBJ2-2; D is undetermined. Germline CDR1 and CDR2: WSHSY and SAAADI. This CDR3 region has 14 residues. Deletions cut 7 bases from V and 2 bases from J, with 11 bases between.

V is TRBV7-3 and J is TRBJ2-3; D is perhaps TRBD1 or TRBD2 (5 bases each). CDR1 is SGHTA and CDR2 is FQGTGA in the germline V gene. V was trimmed by 4 bases and J by 0 bases, leaving 11 bases between them. This CDR3 has 15 amino acids. The DNA of the CDR3 is TGTGCCAGCAGCTCAGGGACGGTGAGCACAGATACGCAGTATTTT. Protein sequence: CASSSGTVSTDTQYF.

The V gene is TRBV18, the J gene TRBJ2-7; 11 nucleotides agree with TRBD1. V was pared by 7 bases and J by 3 bases, with 5 bases of the junction left unmatched. There are 14 residues in the CDR3. Germline V gene lookup returns CDR1 KGHSH and CDR2 LQKENI. CDR3 sequence: CASFPGQGGYEQYF. The DNA of the CDR3 is TGTGCCAGCTTCCCGGGACAGGGGGGCTACGAGCAGTACTTC.

The genes are TRBV6-6 and TRBJ1-2, with unresolved D. Deletions cut 2 bases from V and 4 bases from J, with 14 bases between. Germline lookup yields CDR1 MNHNY and CDR2 SVGAGI (reference sequence). The CDR3 is 15 residues long. CDR3 region: CASSYIGRRFYGYTF. The CDR3 DNA reads as TGTGCCAGCAGTTACATCGGGAGGAGATTCTATGGCTACACCTTC.

The V and J genes are TRBV5-4 and TRBJ2-3; the D is unclear. V was shortened by 1 base and J by 0 bases, with 6 bases between the two germline ends. This CDR3 region has 14 residues. Germline lookup yields CDR1 SGHNT and CDR2 YYREEE (reference sequence). DNA of the CDR3: TGTGCCAGCAGCTTGCCTAGGAGCACAGATACGCAGTATTTT. Translated: CASSLPRSTDTQYF.

The genes are TRBV9 and TRBJ2-7, with 7 bases identical to TRBD1. CDR1 and CDR2 (germline): SGDLS, YYNGEE. The V gene end was trimmed by 3 bases and the J gene end by 3 bases; junction bases not matched to a gene: 6. This CDR3 has 14 residues. The DNA of the CDR3 is TGTGCCAGCAGCGAGGGGGCGGCGAACTACGAGCAGTACTTC. Residues: CASSEGAANYEQYF.